The clone carrying this TCR beta chain has ten or more counts. This record belongs to a study of T cells in Graves' hyperthyroidism and ophthalmopathy. Amplification of TCR beta CDR3 regions used RNA as the template. Initially, a first-round RT-PCR of the TCR CDR3 employed the HTBI primer set. Each CDR3 protein gets one entry after TCRdb re-called the multiplex PCR reads with MiXCR. The repertoire holds about 710,000 distinct CDR3 sequences, with 16% as singletons. The sample was blood. This clonotype originated in a man between 18 and 35 years old with Graves' hyperthyroidism.

The CDR3 here is CASRRASANEQFF. In DNA, the CDR3 is TGTGCCAGCCGGAGAGCTAGCGCCAATGAGCAGTTCTTC. The chain uses TRBV2 and TRBJ2-1; D might be TRBD2 (6 bases). The V gene lost 8 bases and the J gene lost 6 bases, with 14 bases spanning the gap. CDR3 length: 13 residues. CDR1 and CDR2 (germline): SNHLY, FYNNEI.